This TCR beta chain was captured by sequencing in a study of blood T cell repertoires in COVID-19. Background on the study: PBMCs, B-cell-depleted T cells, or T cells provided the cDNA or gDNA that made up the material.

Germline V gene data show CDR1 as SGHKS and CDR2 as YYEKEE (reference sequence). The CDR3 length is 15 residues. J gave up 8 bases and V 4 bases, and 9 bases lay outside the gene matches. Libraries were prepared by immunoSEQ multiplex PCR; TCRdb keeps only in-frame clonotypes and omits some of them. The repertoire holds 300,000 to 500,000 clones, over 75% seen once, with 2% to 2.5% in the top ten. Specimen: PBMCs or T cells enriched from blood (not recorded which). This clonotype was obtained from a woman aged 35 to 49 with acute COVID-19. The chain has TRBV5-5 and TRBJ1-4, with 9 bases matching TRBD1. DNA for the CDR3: TGTGCCAGCAGCGACCGGGACAGGGCTCTAGAAAAACTGTTTTTT. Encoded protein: CASSDRDRALEKLFF. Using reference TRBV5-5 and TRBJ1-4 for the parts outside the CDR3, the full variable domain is DAGVTQSPTHLIKTRGQQVTLRCSPISGHKSVSWYQQVLGQGPQFIFQYYEKEERGRGNFPDRFSARQFPNYSSELNVNALLLGDSALYLCASSDRDRALEKLFFGSGTQLSVL.